Below, 2 T cell receptor beta chains from the same sample are listed, as sequenced in a study of T cells in Graves' hyperthyroidism and ophthalmopathy. The source material, RNA transcripts, was used to amplify TCR beta CDR3 regions. A first-round RT-PCR of the TCR CDR3 used the HTBI primer set. TCRdb reprocessed the multiplex PCR reads with MiXCR, giving one entry per CDR3 protein. Of around 700,000 distinct CDR3 sequences in the sample, approximately 19% are singletons; the top ten hold around 15%. The sequenced material came from blood. These receptors originate from a woman aged 45-59 years with Graves' hyperthyroidism that later progressed to Graves' ophthalmopathy.

V is TRBV5-1 and J is TRBJ1-1, with D perhaps TRBD1 (5 bases). Between the trimmed V and J ends, which lost 0 bases and 1 base, there was a span of 10 bases. The germline V gene encodes CDR1 SGHRS and CDR2 YFSETQ. The CDR3 extends over 15 amino acids. In nucleotides, the CDR3 is TGCGCCAGCAGCTTGGTGGACACGACGAACACTGAAGCTTTCTTT. Translation gives CASSLVDTTNTEAFF.

This clonotype appeared many times. The chain employs TRBV11-2 and TRBJ1-1, with D unresolved. CDR1 and CDR2 (germline): SGHAT, FQNNGV. V was pared by 7 bases and J by 6 bases, with 12 bases between. The CDR3 totals 12 residues. The DNA of the CDR3 is TGTGCCAGCACCCACCTGGGTCCTGAAGCTTTCTTT. Encoded protein: CASTHLGPEAFF.